The next 17 T cell receptor beta chains were all read from a single sample in a study of control samples from healthy donors and cancer patients (TCRdb year 2020). Library preparation employed the immunoSEQ multiplex PCR assay. This is the immuneACCESS table as TCRdb keeps it, with only in-frame sequences that have V and J called. A part of the clones is gone; compared with another copy, unresolved V genes explain less than half, and the rest is unexplained. The sample table holds 90,000 to 110,000 clones, of which just over 90% were seen once. Of the sample, roughly 4.4% is held by the ten largest clones. The specimen was blood. The origin of the receptors is a human donor in good health. The donor label of this sample is uncertain.

The rearrangement uses TRBV10-3 and TRBJ2-5; tentative D call: TRBD2 (5 bases). Looked up from germline, CDR1 is ENHRY and CDR2 is SYGVKD. The CDR3 contains 15 residues. V was shortened by 4 bases and J by 3 bases, with 15 bases between the two germline ends. This chain's CDR3 is CAISVTGELEETQYF. The CDR3 nucleotides read TGTGCCATCAGTGTGACCGGGGAGTTGGAAGAGACCCAGTACTTC.

The chain is built from TRBV9 and TRBJ1-5; D remains unclear. This CDR3 spans 15 amino acids. V shed 4 bases and J shed 5 bases, with 16 bases lying between them. Germline-derived CDR1 and CDR2 are SGDLS and YYNGEE. The CDR3 protein is CASSLETAGDQPQHF. DNA of the CDR3: TGTGCCAGCAGCCTCGAGACGGCTGGCGATCAGCCCCAGCATTTT.

V usage is TRBV27 and J usage is TRBJ1-5; possibly TRBD1 for D (5 bases). Germline CDR1 is MNHEY and CDR2 is SMNVEV (reference sequence). This CDR3 spans 15 amino acids. Trimming pared 0 bases from V and 9 bases from J, leaving 15 bases between. In DNA form, the CDR3 reads TGTGCCAGCAGTTTATCGAATAAGGGGCAATGGCCCCAGCATTTT. It codes for CASSLSNKGQWPQHF.

In nucleotides, the CDR3 is TGTGCCAGCAGTAGCGGGGCTGCGGAGACCCAGTACTTC. Translated: CASSSGAAETQYF. The chain uses TRBV25-1 and TRBJ2-5; 7 bases match TRBD2. The CDR3 sequence is 13 residues long. Unmatched junction bases numbered 5, after V lost 5 bases and J lost 5 bases. Germline CDR1 and CDR2: MGHDK and SYGVNS.

This chain links TRBV28 with TRBJ1-5, with unresolved D. V was trimmed by 1 base and J by 3 bases, leaving 7 bases between them. The CDR3 covers 14 residues. Germline CDR1 MDHEN, CDR2 SYDVKM. In nucleotides, the CDR3 is TGTGCCAGCAGTTTATCGCACCTCAATCAGCCCCAGCATTTT. This encodes CASSLSHLNQPQHF.

This chain uses TRBV2 with TRBJ1-1, with a weak D call TRBD1 (6 bases). Per germline, CDR1 SNHLY and CDR2 FYNNEI. The CDR3 has 15 residues. V lost 6 bases and J 4 bases, leaving 18 bases between the germline ends. The CDR3 DNA sequence: TGTGCCAGCAGCCACAGGGAGGCCGTGACCACTGAAGCTTTCTTT. Its translation is CASSHREAVTTEAFF.

V is TRBV14 and J is TRBJ2-1, with D unresolved. CDR3 size: 11 residues. The V gene lost 5 bases and the J gene lost 3 bases, with 2 bases spanning the gap. Germline CDR1 and CDR2: SGHDN and FVKESK. The CDR3 DNA follows: TGTGCCAGCAGCTACTACAATGAGCAGTTCTTC. Translating it yields CASSYYNEQFF.

This rearrangement joins TRBV5-1 to TRBJ2-7; 10 nucleotides line up with TRBD2. This CDR3 has 15 residues. Germline CDR1 and CDR2: SGHRS and YFSETQ. Germline trimming cut 4 bases from V and 2 bases from J; bases unmatched to any gene: 6. This CDR3 is CASSLLAGATYEQYF. For the CDR3, the DNA is TGCGCCAGCAGCCTCCTAGCGGGGGCCACCTACGAGCAGTACTTC.

The chain links TRBV5-4 to TRBJ1-3, with D possibly matching TRBD1 (6 bases). CDR1 and CDR2 (germline): SGHNT, YYREEE (reference sequence). This CDR3 spans 16 amino acids. V lost 0 bases, J lost 0 bases, and 10 bases lay in between. The CDR3 bases are TGTGCCAGCAGCTTGGAAGGGACAATCTCTGGAAACACCATATATTTT. Its protein product is CASSLEGTISGNTIYF.

J is TRBJ1-2 and V is TRBV6-5; D remains ambiguous. The germline V gene has CDR1 MNHEY and CDR2 SVGAGI. Trimming left V 7 bases short and J 2 bases short, with 8 bases between. There are 12 residues in the CDR3. CDR3 sequence (DNA): TGTGCCAGCAATCGGCAGAACTATGGCTACACCTTC. Amino acid sequence: CASNRQNYGYTF.

This chain links TRBV7-9 with TRBJ2-5; possibly TRBD1 or TRBD2 for D (5 bases each). This CDR3 has 16 amino acids. V was shortened by 5 bases and J by 4 bases, with 20 bases between the two germline ends. Per germline, CDR1 SEHNR and CDR2 FQNEAQ (reference sequence). DNA for the CDR3: TGTGCCAGCAGCCCGCGTGGTGTGGGGGTAGGAGAGACCCAGTACTTC. It encodes CASSPRGVGVGETQYF.

V gene TRBV5-1 combines with J gene TRBJ1-1, with D possibly matching TRBD1 (6 bases). The ends were cut back, 0 bases at V and 5 bases at J, with 14 bases in the middle. The CDR3 covers 15 residues. Germline CDR1 reads SGHRS; CDR2 reads YFSETQ. The CDR3 sequence: CASSLEVAGVTEAFF. For the CDR3, the DNA is TGCGCCAGCAGCTTGGAAGTTGCAGGGGTAACTGAAGCTTTCTTT.

The V and J genes are TRBV10-2 and TRBJ2-7; 9 bases line up with TRBD1. The CDR3 runs 14 residues. V lost 7 bases and J lost 3; bases outside the gene matches: 7. CDR1 and CDR2 from the germline V gene are WSHSY and SAAADI. CDR3 nucleotide sequence: TGCGCCAGCACCCCGCGACAGGGGGGCTACGAGCAGTACTTC. As protein: CASTPRQGGYEQYF.

A few counts support this clone. The chain joins TRBV5-4 to TRBJ2-3, with 9 bases lining up with TRBD1. This CDR3 region has 15 residues. The germline V gene encodes CDR1 SGHNT and CDR2 YYREEE (reference sequence). The J segment lost 3 bases and the V segment lost 0 bases, leaving 2 bases of the junction unmatched. The CDR3 DNA sequence: TGTGCCAGCAGCTTGGACAGGGGGCAAACAGATACGCAGTATTTT. Its translation is CASSLDRGQTDTQYF.

CDR3 nucleotide sequence: TGTGCCAGCAGCCAACGACCCGGGGGGATAAACATTCAGTACTTC. Translating gives CASSQRPGGINIQYF. The genes are TRBV3-1 (or the pseudogene TRBV3-2) and TRBJ2-4; 7 bases line up with TRBD2. The CDR3 has 15 residues. V dropped 2 bases and J dropped 6; count of bases not matched to a gene: 7. Germline V CDR1 and CDR2: LGHDT, YNNKEL (reference sequence).

The chain has TRBV2 and TRBJ2-5; D ambiguous. The CDR3 has 13 amino acids. The germline V gene has CDR1 SNHLY and CDR2 FYNNEI. V lost 4 bases, J lost 3 bases, and 9 bases lay in between. The CDR3, as DNA: TGTGCCAGCAGTGTTATTGGGAAAGAGACCCAGTACTTC. This sequence encodes CASSVIGKETQYF.

This chain joins TRBV30 and TRBJ2-5; 10 bases map to TRBD1. Trimming cost V 1 base and J 4 bases; bases outside gene matches: 9. Looked up from germline, CDR1 is GTSNPN and CDR2 is SVGIG (reference sequence). This CDR3 is built from 16 residues. CDR3 in amino acids: CAWSAPRDRGGETQYF. The CDR3 nucleotides are TGTGCCTGGAGTGCCCCCCGGGACAGGGGAGGAGAGACCCAGTACTTC. The full variable domain, completed using reference TRBV30 and TRBJ2-5, is SQTIHQWPATLVQPVGSPLSLECTVEGTSNPNLYWYRQAAGRGLQLLFYSVGIGQISSEVPQNLSASRPQDRQFILSSKKLLLSDSGFYLCAWSAPRDRGGETQYFGPGTRLLVL.